By share, the clone carrying this TCR beta chain counts as large. The data originate from a study of human CD4 T cells and Enterobacteriaceae. Study details: E. coli, K. pneumoniae, E. aerogenes, S. flexneri, S. sonnei, S. typhimurium, S. aureus were stimuli. Findings and limits, study-wide: Enterobacteriaceae-reactive repertoires were polyclonal but had fewer clonotypes than S. aureus- or M. tuberculosis-reactive ones.

CFSE-low CD25+ ICOS+ proliferating activated T cells were FACS-sorted after roughly 6-7 days. At a 2:1 ratio, CFSE-labeled memory CD4+ T cells were cultured with irradiated autologous monocytes pulsed with antigen. Memory CD4+ T cells were sorted as all CD4+ cells except CD45RA+CCR7+CD95- naive cells, over 95% pure. CD8+, CD14+, CD16+, CD56+, CD19+ and CD25-bright cells were excluded before sorting. The assay was immunoSEQ multiplex PCR, and TCRdb's table has in-frame clones only and misses some. The repertoire holds 400 to 500 clones, with roughly 38% as singletons. Unmatched junction bases numbered 11, after V lost 6 bases and J lost 3 bases. CDR3 size: 15 residues. Germline CDR1 SQVTM, CDR2 ANQGSEA.

Sequenced: bacteria-reactive CD4+ T cells grown in culture. Subset given: CFSE-low proliferating memory CD4 T cells sorted after in vitro stimulation with a heat-inactivated bacterium or M. tuberculosis lysate. The V and J genes are TRBV29-1 and TRBJ2-3, with 8 bases that match TRBD2. The origin of this receptor is a human donor in good health. This CDR3 reads CSVGKRERGTDTQYF. The CDR3 bases are TGCAGCGTGGGGAAGCGGGAGAGGGGAACAGATACGCAGTATTTT.